The source of this T cell receptor (beta chain) is a study of early T cells in non-severe SARS-CoV-2 infection. This clonotype was observed many times. The CDR3 runs 15 residues. V was clipped by 0 bases and J by 1 base, with 12 bases between them. CDR1 DFQATT and CDR2 SNEGSKA come from the germline V gene (reference sequence). Via MiXCR, TCRdb re-called the 5' RACE reads, giving one row per CDR3 protein. The data contain about 52,000 distinct CDR3 sequences, roughly 6.2% of them singletons. The chain links TRBV20-1 to TRBJ1-2, with no clear D. The clonotype was recovered from an adult who was a healthcare worker with PCR-confirmed SARS-CoV-2 infection or an uninfected control (not recorded which). The sequenced sample consisted of whole blood. CDR3: CSARDLPTFNYGYTF. Written as DNA, the CDR3 is TGCAGTGCTAGAGATCTCCCGACATTTAACTATGGCTACACCTTC.